This entry is about one TCR beta chain. At one of its ends the junction is not consistent with the germline gene, which may arise from a read error. The CDR3 is 14 residues long. Germline CDR1 and CDR2: MNHEY and SMNVEV (reference sequence). The sample is drawn from a study of blood T cell repertoires in COVID-19. The wider study: The United States, Italy and Spain provided the acute and convalescent COVID-19 samples. Sources were T cells, B-cell-depleted T cells, or PBMCs; the material itself was cDNA or gDNA.

As processed by the authors: Researchers report that nucleated cell counts were estimated from reference gene primer amplification. Assay used: immunoSEQ multiplex PCR; TCRdb lists only in-frame clones, some missing. V and J calls plus clone size are reproduced from that table; the DNA served to infer D and trimming. The table shows fewer than 300,000 clones, with about 68% occurring only once. The chain couples TRBV27 to TRBJ2-7; D gene ambiguous. The TCR originated in a woman aged 80 or older with acute or convalescent COVID-19. Sequencing used peripheral blood. CDR3 sequence: CASSLTSSSHEQYF. CDR3 nucleotide sequence: TGTGCCAGCAGTTTAACGAGTTCCTCCCACGAGCAGTACTTC.